This T cell receptor (beta chain) is from a study of T cell repertoires in cytomegalovirus infection (dated by TCRdb to the late 2010s). Concerning the study at large: Because public TCR beta signatures pointed to carriage of CMV infection together with the matching HLA type, the HLA type of each donor mattered for the analysis.

The full study reports these points: The ex vivo response was dominated by HLA-C-restricted CMV-specific TCR beta clonotypes, which also provided the single most frequent clonotype in two of eight donors. In both this cohort and an independent cohort of 350 to 400 donors, the cumulative frequency of public TCR beta family members distinguished carriers of CMV infection plus the relevant HLA type.

At the junction V is shortened by 8 bases and J by 7 bases, with 14 bases in between. The germline V gene yields MRHNA for CDR1 and SNTAGT for CDR2. The cysteine opens and the phenylalanine closes a CDR3 of 12 amino acids. This entry keeps only the CDR3 DNA: 36 bases, framed from base 1. This clonotype appeared a few times. It has no known antigen specificity. The input lacks base qualities; no much larger clone sits a single base away. The sample was run on an Illumina HiSeq 1500. The public reads were reanalyzed by TCRdb: fastp trimming at Q25, MiXCR alignment, in-frame beta chains only. Rows with one shared CDR3 protein collapse into an entry with the most common genes and DNA. The sample table records hundreds of thousands of distinct CDR3 sequences; roughly 9.3% of these occur just once. Over 2.5% of the sample is taken by the ten largest.

The origin of this receptor is a human donor in good health (CMV status not recorded). Some clones in this sample may be carry-over from other donors' samples. The specimen sequenced was PBMCs. The chain was built from TRBV6-4 and TRBJ1-2; TRBD1 might be the D gene, on 5 matching bases. The DNA sequence reads TGTGCCAGCGGAACGGGGGTCGGTGGCTACACCTTC. It translates to CASGTGVGGYTF.